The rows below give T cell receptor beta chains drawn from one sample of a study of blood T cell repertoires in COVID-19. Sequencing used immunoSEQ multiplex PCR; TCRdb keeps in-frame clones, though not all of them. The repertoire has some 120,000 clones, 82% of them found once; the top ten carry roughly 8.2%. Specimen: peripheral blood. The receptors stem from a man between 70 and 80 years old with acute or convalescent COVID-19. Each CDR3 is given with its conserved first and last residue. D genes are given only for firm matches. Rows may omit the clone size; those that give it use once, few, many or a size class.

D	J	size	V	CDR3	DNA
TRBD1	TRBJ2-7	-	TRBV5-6	CASSPAGTGTYEQYF	TGTGCCAGCAGCCCCGCCGGGACAGGGACCTACGAGCAGTACTTC
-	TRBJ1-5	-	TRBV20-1	CSDGANQPQHF	TGCAGTGACGGAGCTAATCAGCCCCAGCATTTT
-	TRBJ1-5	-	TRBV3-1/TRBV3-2	CASSQGDNQPQHF	TGTGCCAGCAGCCAAGGAGACAATCAGCCCCAGCATTTT
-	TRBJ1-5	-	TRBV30	CAWTEGTYSNQPQHF	TGTGCCTGGACAGAGGGTACATATAGCAATCAGCCCCAGCATTTT
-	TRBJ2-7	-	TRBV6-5	CASSYSIRTTSSEQYF	TGTGCCAGCAGTTACTCGATTAGGACTACCAGCAGCGAGCAGTACTTC
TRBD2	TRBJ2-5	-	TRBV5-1	CASSLGLAGGDRSTQYF	TGCGCCAGCAGCTTGGGGTTAGCGGGCGGGGACCGGTCGACCCAGTACTTC
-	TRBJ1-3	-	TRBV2	CASSTAGGTAGNTIYF	TGTGCCAGCAGTACTGCTGGGGGGACCGCTGGAAACACCATATATTTT
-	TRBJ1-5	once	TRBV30	CAWSQATPRGNQPQHF	TGTGCCTGGAGCCAGGCTACGCCCCGGGGAAATCAGCCCCAGCATTTT
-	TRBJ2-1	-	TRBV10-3	CAIGMGASYNEQFF	TGTGCCATCGGCATGGGGGCTTCCTACAATGAGCAGTTCTTC
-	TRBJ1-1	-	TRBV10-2	CASSGTAEAFF	TGCGCCAGCAGTGGGACAGCTGAAGCTTTCTTT
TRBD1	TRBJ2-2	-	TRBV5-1	CASSGTGDTGELFF	TGCGCCAGCAGCGGGACAGGGGACACCGGGGAGCTGTTTTTT
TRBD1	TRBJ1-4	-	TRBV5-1	CASARTGKGTNEKLFF	TGCGCCAGCGCGCGGACAGGCAAAGGAACTAATGAAAAACTGTTTTTT
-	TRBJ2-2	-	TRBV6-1	CASSEVVEDGELFF	TGTGCCAGCAGTGAGGTAGTAGAAGACGGGGAGCTGTTTTTT
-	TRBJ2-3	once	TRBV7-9	CATTESTDTQYF	TGTGCTACGACTGAGAGCACAGATACGCAGTATTTT
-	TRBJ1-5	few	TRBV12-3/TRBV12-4	CASTQRNQPQHF	TGTGCCAGCACCCAGAGGAATCAGCCCCAGCATTTT
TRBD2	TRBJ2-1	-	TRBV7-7	CASSLRLAEHNEQFF	TGTGCTAGCAGCTTAAGACTAGCGGAACACAATGAGCAGTTCTTC
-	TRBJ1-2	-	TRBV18	CASSQEQTHGYTF	TGTGCCAGCTCACAAGAACAGACGCATGGCTACACCTTC
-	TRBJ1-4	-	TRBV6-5	CASSRGGREEKLFF	TGTGCCAGCTCCCGCGGGGGGCGCGAAGAAAAACTGTTTTTT
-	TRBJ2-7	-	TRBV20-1	CSASVQAYEQYF	TGCAGTGCTAGTGTACAGGCCTACGAGCAGTACTTC
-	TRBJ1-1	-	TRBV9	CASSVAVGFRGVNTEAFF	TGTGCCAGCAGCGTAGCAGTAGGGTTCAGGGGCGTGAACACTGAAGCTTTCTTT
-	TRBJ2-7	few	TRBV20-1	CSVKAGHEQYF	TGCAGTGTCAAGGCAGGGCACGAGCAGTACTTC
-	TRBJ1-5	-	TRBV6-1	CASSDTGTNQPQHF	TGTGCCAGCAGTGACACAGGGACCAATCAGCCCCAGCATTTT
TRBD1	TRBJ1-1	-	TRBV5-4	CASSVRQGTPNTEAFF	TGTGCCAGCAGTGTCAGACAGGGGACTCCAAACACTGAAGCTTTCTTT
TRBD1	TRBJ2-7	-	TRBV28	CASRKAGGGSYEQYF	TGTGCCAGCAGAAAAGCAGGGGGTGGCTCCTACGAGCAGTACTTC
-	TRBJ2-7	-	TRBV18	CASSRTQEYEQYF	TGTGCCAGCTCACGAACACAGGAGTACGAGCAGTACTTC
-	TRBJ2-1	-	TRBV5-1	CASSLDDRGLGQFF	TGCGCCAGCAGCTTGGATGATAGGGGACTTGGGCAGTTCTTC
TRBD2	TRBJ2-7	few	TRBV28	CASSLEGTSGGEQYF	TGTGCCAGCAGTTTGGAGGGGACTAGCGGAGGCGAGCAGTACTTC
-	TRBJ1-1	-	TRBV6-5	CASSSVTMNTEAFF	TGTGCCAGCAGTTCGGTCACCATGAACACTGAAGCTTTCTTT
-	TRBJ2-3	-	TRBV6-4	CASSRDSTDTQYF	TGTGCCAGCAGCCGGGACTCCACAGATACGCAGTATTTT
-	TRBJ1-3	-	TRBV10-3	CAIRTGPGNTIYF	TGTGCCATCAGAACAGGGCCCGGAAACACCATATATTTT
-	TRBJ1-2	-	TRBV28	CASSITGYGYTF	TGTGCCAGCAGTATTACAGGGTATGGCTACACCTTC
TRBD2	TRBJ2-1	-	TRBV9	CASSVEGRGSYNEQFF	TGTGCCAGCAGCGTAGAGGGGCGGGGGTCCTACAATGAGCAGTTCTTC
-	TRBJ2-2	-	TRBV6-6	CASSSGYRAAGELFF	TGTGCCAGCAGTTCGGGTTACAGGGCGGCCGGGGAGCTGTTTTTT
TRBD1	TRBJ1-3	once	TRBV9	CASSATGSGNTIYF	TGTGCCAGCAGCGCGACAGGGTCAGGAAACACCATATATTTT
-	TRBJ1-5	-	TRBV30	CAWSVAGFSGNQPQHF	TGTGCCTGGAGTGTAGCGGGCTTTTCCGGCAATCAGCCCCAGCATTTT
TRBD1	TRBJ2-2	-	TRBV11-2	CASTRGTGATGELFF	TGTGCCAGCACCCGAGGGACAGGGGCCACCGGGGAGCTGTTTTTT
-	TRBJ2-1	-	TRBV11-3	CASSPRGGDNEQFF	TGTGCCAGCAGCCCCAGGGGCGGAGACAATGAGCAGTTCTTC
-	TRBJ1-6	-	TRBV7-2	CASKPGDSNSPLHF	TGTGCCAGCAAACCCGGAGACAGTAATTCACCCCTCCACTTT
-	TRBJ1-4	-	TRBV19	CASSMWPTNEKLFF	TGTGCCAGTAGTATGTGGCCAACTAATGAAAAACTGTTTTTT
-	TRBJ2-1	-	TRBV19	CASSHPPRNEQFF	TGTGCCAGTAGCCACCCCCCCCGGAATGAGCAGTTCTTC
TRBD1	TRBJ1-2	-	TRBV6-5	CASSKDRGYGYTF	TGTGCCAGCAGCAAAGACAGGGGCTATGGCTACACCTTC
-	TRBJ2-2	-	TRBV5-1	CASSPGTFSNTGELFF	TGCGCCAGCAGCCCTGGGACTTTCTCGAACACCGGGGAGCTGTTTTTT
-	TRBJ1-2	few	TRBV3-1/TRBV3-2	CASRGAQGRYGYTF	TGTGCCAGCAGGGGAGCGCAGGGGCGGTATGGCTACACCTTC
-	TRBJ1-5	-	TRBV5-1	CASSLEGGGNQPQHF	TGCGCCAGCAGCTTGGAAGGGGGAGGCAATCAGCCCCAGCATTTT
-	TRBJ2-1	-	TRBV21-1	CASSMYRQRRAEQFF	TGTGCCAGCAGCATGTACAGGCAGCGGAGGGCTGAGCAGTTCTTC
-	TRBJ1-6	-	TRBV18	CASSPKGQGSPLHF	TGTGCCAGCTCACCAAAGGGGCAGGGTTCACCCCTCCACTTT
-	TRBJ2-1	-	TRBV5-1	CASSLDTGRNEQFF	TGCGCCAGCAGTTTGGATACAGGGAGAAATGAGCAGTTCTTC
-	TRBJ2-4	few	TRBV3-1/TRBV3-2	CASSQLAGNKNIQYF	TGTGCCAGCAGCCAACTTGCAGGTAACAAAAACATTCAGTACTTC
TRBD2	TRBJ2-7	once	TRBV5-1	CASTLAGTNEQYF	TGCGCCAGCACCCTAGCGGGAACAAACGAGCAGTACTTC
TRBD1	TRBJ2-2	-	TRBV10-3	CAIRTGRSGNTGELFF	TGTGCCATCAGGACAGGGCGAAGCGGGAACACCGGGGAGCTGTTTTTT
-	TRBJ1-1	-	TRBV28	CASSLSGTNTNTEAFF	TGTGCCAGCAGTTTATCGGGAACGAATACTAACACTGAAGCTTTCTTT
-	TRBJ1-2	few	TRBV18	CASSPPSGRENYGYTF	TGTGCCAGCTCACCACCGTCGGGGCGGGAAAACTATGGCTACACCTTC
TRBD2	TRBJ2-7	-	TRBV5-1	CASSLPAGPLGRNEQYF	TGCGCCAGCAGCTTGCCAGCGGGACCCCTCGGGAGGAACGAGCAGTACTTC
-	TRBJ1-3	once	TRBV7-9	CASSFGKPSGNTIYF	TGTGCCAGCAGCTTCGGGAAACCTTCTGGAAACACCATATATTTT